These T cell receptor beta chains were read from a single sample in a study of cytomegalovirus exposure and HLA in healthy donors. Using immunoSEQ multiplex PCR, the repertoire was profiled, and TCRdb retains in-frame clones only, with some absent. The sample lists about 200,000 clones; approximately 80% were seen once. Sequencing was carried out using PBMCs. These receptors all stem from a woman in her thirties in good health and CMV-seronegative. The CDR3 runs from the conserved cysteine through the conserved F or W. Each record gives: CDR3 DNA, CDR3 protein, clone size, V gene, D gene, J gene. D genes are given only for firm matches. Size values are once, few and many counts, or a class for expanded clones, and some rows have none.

TGTGCCAGCAGCTCCGGTGGGACAAACCGGCACGAGCAGTACTTC,CASSSGGTNRHEQYF,.,TRBV5-4,.,TRBJ2-7
TGTGCCAGTACCGACAGGGGCCGAAACACTGAAGCTTTCTTT,CASTDRGRNTEAFF,.,TRBV19,TRBD1,TRBJ1-1
TGCGCCAGCAGACCAACGCTCGGGACAAGGAGCTCCTATAATTCACCCCTCCACTTT,CASRPTLGTRSSYNSPLHF,.,TRBV4-1,.,TRBJ1-6
TGTGCCACCAGCAGAGATTTGATAGTTAGTTGGGAGACCCAGTACTTC,CATSRDLIVSWETQYF,.,TRBV15,.,TRBJ2-5
TGCGCCAGCAGCTTAAGCGGGGGCGGAGATACGCAGTATTTT,CASSLSGGGDTQYF,.,TRBV5-1,TRBD2,TRBJ2-3
TGCGCCAGCAGCTTTCTTAGCGGGGGGGGAGGAACAGATACGCAGTATTTT,CASSFLSGGGGTDTQYF,.,TRBV5-1,TRBD2,TRBJ2-3
TGCGCCAGCAGCTTCCGACAGGGTGCCAATCAGCCCCAGCATTTT,CASSFRQGANQPQHF,.,TRBV4-1,TRBD1,TRBJ1-5
TGTGCCATTTCCAGGGTTAAAAAGAACACTGAAGCTTTCTTT,CAISRVKKNTEAFF,once,TRBV7-9,.,TRBJ1-1
TGTGCCAGCAGCTCTAGGACTAGCGGGAGAGGGAATGAGCAGTTCTTC,CASSSRTSGRGNEQFF,few,TRBV6-6,TRBD2,TRBJ2-1
TGTGCCTGGAGTCGGACAGGGGGTGCTAATGAAAAACTGTTTTTT,CAWSRTGGANEKLFF,.,TRBV30,TRBD1,TRBJ1-4
TGTGCCAGCAGTGGCCAGTCCACCGGGGAGCTGTTTTTT,CASSGQSTGELFF,.,TRBV6-4,.,TRBJ2-2
TGTGCCAGCAGTGACTCAGGGGCTGGGGCCAACGTCCTGACTTTC,CASSDSGAGANVLTF,few,TRBV6-4,.,TRBJ2-6
TGTGCCATCAGTGAGTCCGCGGGACAGAGCAATCAGCCCCAGCATTTT,CAISESAGQSNQPQHF,.,TRBV10-3,TRBD1,TRBJ1-5
TGTGCCAGCAGTTTAGTACTAGCCACCTACGAGCAGTACTTC,CASSLVLATYEQYF,.,TRBV28,.,TRBJ2-7